A selection of T cell receptor beta chains follows, all from one sample in a study of blood T cell repertoires in COVID-19. TCRdb's table, derived via immunoSEQ multiplex PCR, lists solely in-frame clones and lacks some. The data hold about 230,000 clones, with around nine tenths observed a single time. Material for sequencing was peripheral blood. Every receptor here comes from a woman under 30 who had recovered from COVID-19. CDR3s include the opening cysteine and the closing phenylalanine or tryptophan. D genes are given only for firm matches. Expanded clones get a size class; other rows say once, few or many, or leave the size out.

clone_size: NA; j_call: TRBJ2-1; v_call: TRBV4-3; cdr3_length: 15; d_call: TRBD2; cdr3_aa: CASSQQRLADNEQFF; cdr3_nt: TGCGCCAGCAGCCAGCAGAGGCTAGCGGACAATGAGCAGTTCTTC
clone_size: NA; j_call: TRBJ2-1; v_call: TRBV5-1; cdr3_length: 16; d_call: TRBD2; cdr3_aa: CASSLAPGGPYNEQFF; cdr3_nt: TGCGCCAGCAGCTTGGCCCCGGGAGGGCCATACAATGAGCAGTTCTTC
clone_size: NA; j_call: TRBJ1-2; v_call: TRBV2; cdr3_length: 14; d_call: NA; cdr3_aa: CASSDTQVIYAYTF; cdr3_nt: TGTGCCAGCAGTGATACCCAGGTCATTTATGCCTACACCTTC
clone_size: NA; j_call: TRBJ2-5; v_call: TRBV5-4; cdr3_length: 17; d_call: TRBD1; cdr3_aa: CASSSRKQGAFAETQYF; cdr3_nt: TGTGCCAGCAGCTCCCGAAAACAGGGGGCGTTTGCAGAGACCCAGTACTTC
clone_size: NA; j_call: TRBJ1-5; v_call: TRBV2; cdr3_length: 14; d_call: NA; cdr3_aa: CASSEWPGNQPQHF; cdr3_nt: TGTGCCAGCAGTGAATGGCCGGGAAATCAGCCCCAGCATTTT
clone_size: NA; j_call: TRBJ2-5; v_call: TRBV6-5; cdr3_length: 12; d_call: NA; cdr3_aa: CALKDLQETQYF; cdr3_nt: TGTGCCCTCAAGGACTTACAAGAGACCCAGTACTTC
clone_size: NA; j_call: TRBJ1-2; v_call: TRBV11-2; cdr3_length: 16; d_call: NA; cdr3_aa: CASSLDGGGINYGYTF; cdr3_nt: TGTGCCAGCAGCTTAGATGGCGGGGGGATCAACTATGGCTACACCTTC
clone_size: NA; j_call: TRBJ2-1; v_call: TRBV4-3; cdr3_length: 15; d_call: NA; cdr3_aa: CASSQDSDSYNEQFF; cdr3_nt: TGCGCCAGCAGCCAAGATTCGGACAGCTACAATGAGCAGTTCTTC
clone_size: NA; j_call: TRBJ2-3; v_call: TRBV18; cdr3_length: 15; d_call: NA; cdr3_aa: CASSPRRGSTDTQYF; cdr3_nt: TGTGCCAGCTCACCACGGCGCGGGAGCACAGATACGCAGTATTTT
clone_size: NA; j_call: TRBJ2-4; v_call: TRBV6-6; cdr3_length: 15; d_call: TRBD1; cdr3_aa: CASKTAGTVQSLQYF; cdr3_nt: TGTGCCAGCAAAACAGCCGGGACAGTTCAATCTCTTCAGTACTTC
clone_size: NA; j_call: TRBJ1-4; v_call: TRBV27; cdr3_length: 16; d_call: TRBD1; cdr3_aa: CASNPAGQRLTEKLFF; cdr3_nt: TGTGCCAGCAACCCGGCGGGACAGAGGCTTACTGAAAAACTGTTTTTT
clone_size: NA; j_call: TRBJ1-5; v_call: TRBV7-2; cdr3_length: 16; d_call: TRBD1; cdr3_aa: CASSPRDRGYYQPQHF; cdr3_nt: TGTGCCAGCAGCCCGAGGGACAGGGGTTACTATCAGCCCCAGCATTTT
clone_size: NA; j_call: TRBJ1-1; v_call: TRBV11-2; cdr3_length: 15; d_call: NA; cdr3_aa: CASSLDGRQNTEAFF; cdr3_nt: TGTGCCAGCAGCTTAGACGGCAGGCAGAACACTGAAGCTTTCTTT
clone_size: NA; j_call: TRBJ2-1; v_call: TRBV19; cdr3_length: 17; d_call: NA; cdr3_aa: CASSPYSLPGSYNEQFF; cdr3_nt: TGTGCCAGTAGTCCCTACTCCCTCCCTGGCTCCTACAATGAGCAGTTCTTC
clone_size: NA; j_call: TRBJ2-5; v_call: TRBV3-1/TRBV3-2; cdr3_length: 16; d_call: NA; cdr3_aa: CASSQPGTGSQETQYF; cdr3_nt: TGTGCCAGCAGCCAACCCGGTACAGGGAGCCAAGAGACCCAGTACTTC
clone_size: many; j_call: TRBJ2-7; v_call: TRBV4-2; cdr3_length: 15; d_call: TRBD2; cdr3_aa: CASSPRGLAGEVEYF; cdr3_nt: TGTGCCAGCAGCCCGCGGGGACTAGCGGGAGAGGTCGAGTACTTC
clone_size: once; j_call: TRBJ2-3; v_call: TRBV7-7; cdr3_length: 15; d_call: NA; cdr3_aa: CASSLAGAGTDTQYF; cdr3_nt: TGTGCCAGCAGCTTAGCGGGAGCGGGCACAGATACGCAGTATTTT
clone_size: NA; j_call: TRBJ2-1; v_call: TRBV12-5; cdr3_length: 15; d_call: NA; cdr3_aa: CASGFEALSYNEQFF; cdr3_nt: TGTGCTAGTGGTTTCGAAGCGCTATCCTACAATGAGCAGTTCTTC
clone_size: NA; j_call: TRBJ1-5; v_call: TRBV4-3; cdr3_length: 18; d_call: NA; cdr3_aa: CASSQELTRRFSNQPQHF; cdr3_nt: TGCGCCAGCAGCCAAGAACTAACGAGAAGGTTTAGCAATCAGCCCCAGCATTTT
clone_size: NA; j_call: TRBJ2-5; v_call: TRBV9; cdr3_length: 16; d_call: NA; cdr3_aa: CASSETSFRDDETQYF; cdr3_nt: TGTGCCAGCAGCGAGACTAGTTTTCGTGATGATGAGACCCAGTACTTC
clone_size: NA; j_call: TRBJ1-2; v_call: TRBV27; cdr3_length: 17; d_call: NA; cdr3_aa: CASSQHSGLGDNYGYTF; cdr3_nt: TGTGCCAGCAGCCAACACAGTGGGTTAGGGGATAACTATGGCTACACCTTC
clone_size: NA; j_call: TRBJ2-3; v_call: TRBV7-9; cdr3_length: 16; d_call: NA; cdr3_aa: CASSLDGQIYTDTQYF; cdr3_nt: TGTGCCAGCAGTTTGGATGGACAGATTTACACAGATACGCAGTATTTT
clone_size: NA; j_call: TRBJ1-1; v_call: TRBV19; cdr3_length: 15; d_call: NA; cdr3_aa: CASRKRDTKNTEAFF; cdr3_nt: TGTGCCAGTAGAAAGCGGGACACAAAAAACACTGAAGCTTTCTTT
clone_size: once; j_call: TRBJ2-7; v_call: TRBV7-2; cdr3_length: 15; d_call: TRBD2; cdr3_aa: CASSLAGGVPYEQYF; cdr3_nt: TGTGCCAGCAGCTTAGCGGGAGGGGTCCCATACGAGCAGTACTTC
clone_size: NA; j_call: TRBJ1-1; v_call: TRBV5-4; cdr3_length: 13; d_call: NA; cdr3_aa: CASSLGQFTEAFF; cdr3_nt: TGTGCCAGCAGCCTTGGGCAGTTCACTGAAGCTTTCTTT
clone_size: NA; j_call: TRBJ2-3; v_call: TRBV9; cdr3_length: 17; d_call: TRBD2; cdr3_aa: CASSPGRERDWTDTQYF; cdr3_nt: TGTGCCAGCAGCCCCGGGCGGGAGCGGGATTGGACAGATACGCAGTATTTT
clone_size: NA; j_call: TRBJ2-7; v_call: TRBV18; cdr3_length: 16; d_call: TRBD2; cdr3_aa: CASSRTTSGSLYEQYF; cdr3_nt: TGTGCCAGCTCACGAACGACTAGCGGGAGTCTCTACGAGCAGTACTTC
clone_size: once; j_call: TRBJ2-7; v_call: TRBV3-1/TRBV3-2; cdr3_length: 15; d_call: NA; cdr3_aa: CASSQAAGDSYEQYF; cdr3_nt: TGTGCCAGCAGCCAAGCCGCAGGGGACTCCTACGAGCAGTACTTC
clone_size: NA; j_call: TRBJ2-5; v_call: TRBV18; cdr3_length: 15; d_call: TRBD2; cdr3_aa: CASSELAGDQKTQYF; cdr3_nt: TGTGCCAGCTCGGAACTAGCGGGAGACCAGAAGACCCAGTACTTC
clone_size: NA; j_call: TRBJ1-4; v_call: TRBV7-9; cdr3_length: 15; d_call: TRBD1; cdr3_aa: CASSFRTGEASKLFF; cdr3_nt: TGTGCCAGCAGTTTTCGGACAGGGGAGGCGAGCAAACTGTTTTTT
clone_size: NA; j_call: TRBJ2-1; v_call: TRBV4-2; cdr3_length: 15; d_call: NA; cdr3_aa: CASSQEGGSYNEQFF; cdr3_nt: TGTGCCAGCAGCCAAGAAGGGGGCTCCTACAATGAGCAGTTCTTC
clone_size: few; j_call: TRBJ2-2; v_call: TRBV27; cdr3_length: 16; d_call: TRBD2; cdr3_aa: CASSSYTSGRGGELFF; cdr3_nt: TGTGCCAGCAGCTCCTATACTAGCGGGAGGGGAGGGGAGCTGTTTTTT
clone_size: NA; j_call: TRBJ1-1; v_call: TRBV18; cdr3_length: 15; d_call: NA; cdr3_aa: CASSGLEGSRTEAFF; cdr3_nt: TGTGCCAGCTCAGGGCTAGAGGGATCGAGGACTGAAGCTTTCTTT
clone_size: NA; j_call: TRBJ1-2; v_call: TRBV6-1; cdr3_length: 17; d_call: TRBD1; cdr3_aa: CASSERTGGFGYYGYTF; cdr3_nt: TGTGCCAGCAGTGAGAGGACAGGGGGATTTGGGTATTATGGCTACACCTTC
clone_size: NA; j_call: TRBJ2-7; v_call: TRBV9; cdr3_length: 11; d_call: NA; cdr3_aa: CASSSGYEQYF; cdr3_nt: TGTGCCAGCAGTTCCGGGTACGAGCAGTACTTC
clone_size: NA; j_call: TRBJ1-1; v_call: TRBV5-4; cdr3_length: 15; d_call: NA; cdr3_aa: CASTTQTGANTEAFF; cdr3_nt: TGTGCCAGCACCACCCAGACAGGAGCGAACACTGAAGCTTTCTTT
clone_size: NA; j_call: TRBJ2-4; v_call: TRBV7-2; cdr3_length: 18; d_call: TRBD2; cdr3_aa: CASSLGRTSGRAKNIQYF; cdr3_nt: TGTGCCAGCAGCTTAGGAAGGACTAGCGGGAGGGCCAAAAACATTCAGTACTTC
clone_size: NA; j_call: TRBJ2-3; v_call: TRBV7-2; cdr3_length: 15; d_call: TRBD2; cdr3_aa: CASSLVAGDTDTQYF; cdr3_nt: TGTGCCAGCAGCTTAGTAGCGGGAGACACAGATACGCAGTATTTT
clone_size: NA; j_call: TRBJ2-5; v_call: TRBV11-2; cdr3_length: 15; d_call: NA; cdr3_aa: CASSSRFRVEETQYF; cdr3_nt: TGTGCCAGCAGCTCGAGGTTCCGCGTCGAAGAGACCCAGTACTTC
clone_size: once; j_call: TRBJ2-3; v_call: TRBV29-1; cdr3_length: 14; d_call: TRBD2; cdr3_aa: CSVEGGSLSDTQYF; cdr3_nt: TGCAGCGTTGAAGGCGGGAGTCTATCAGATACGCAGTATTTT
clone_size: NA; j_call: TRBJ2-7; v_call: TRBV6-1; cdr3_length: 15; d_call: NA; cdr3_aa: CASSEAPSENYEQYF; cdr3_nt: TGTGCCAGCAGTGAAGCGCCTAGCGAAAACTACGAGCAGTACTTC
clone_size: NA; j_call: TRBJ2-1; v_call: TRBV19; cdr3_length: 15; d_call: NA; cdr3_aa: CASSIGSNSYNEQFF; cdr3_nt: TGTGCCAGTAGTATCGGGTCAAACTCCTACAATGAGCAGTTCTTC
clone_size: NA; j_call: TRBJ1-3; v_call: TRBV7-8; cdr3_length: 15; d_call: TRBD1; cdr3_aa: CASSPRGPAGNTIYF; cdr3_nt: TGTGCCAGCAGCCCTAGGGGGCCGGCTGGAAACACCATATATTTT
clone_size: NA; j_call: TRBJ1-1; v_call: TRBV28; cdr3_length: 15; d_call: TRBD1; cdr3_aa: CASRRRDRVYTEAFF; cdr3_nt: TGTGCCAGCAGGAGGCGGGACAGGGTATACACTGAAGCTTTCTTT
clone_size: NA; j_call: TRBJ1-2; v_call: TRBV10-3; cdr3_length: 15; d_call: NA; cdr3_aa: CAISMKTEANYGYTF; cdr3_nt: TGTGCCATCAGTATGAAGACAGAAGCTAACTATGGCTACACCTTC
clone_size: NA; j_call: TRBJ2-7; v_call: TRBV7-6; cdr3_length: 16; d_call: TRBD2; cdr3_aa: CASSRRGGFGLLEQYF; cdr3_nt: TGTGCCAGCTCTAGGCGGGGAGGGTTCGGCTTGTTAGAGCAGTACTTC